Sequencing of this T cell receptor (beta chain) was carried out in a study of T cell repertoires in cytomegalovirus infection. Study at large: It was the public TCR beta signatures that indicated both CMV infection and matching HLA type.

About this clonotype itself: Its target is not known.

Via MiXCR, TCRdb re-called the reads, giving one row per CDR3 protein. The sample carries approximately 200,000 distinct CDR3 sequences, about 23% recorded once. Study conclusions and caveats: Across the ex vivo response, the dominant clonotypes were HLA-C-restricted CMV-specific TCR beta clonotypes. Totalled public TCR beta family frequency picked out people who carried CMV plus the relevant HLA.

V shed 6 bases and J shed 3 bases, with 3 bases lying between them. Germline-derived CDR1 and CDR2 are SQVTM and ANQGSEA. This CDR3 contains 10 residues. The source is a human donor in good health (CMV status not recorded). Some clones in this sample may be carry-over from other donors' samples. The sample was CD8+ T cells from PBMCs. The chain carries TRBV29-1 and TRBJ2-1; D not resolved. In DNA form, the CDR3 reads TGCAGCGTAGACTACAATGAGCAGTTCTTC. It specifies CSVDYNEQFF.